This T cell receptor beta chain was recovered during a study of cytomegalovirus exposure and HLA in healthy donors. Broader study findings: According to an earlier analysis, most TCR beta V segments yielded productive rearrangements about 87% or about 30% of the time. In a later analysis, compared with equally common non-associated chains, HLA-associated beta chains were more expanded.

As for this clone: Its antigen remains unidentified.

Amplification used 60 Vbeta primers and 13 Jbeta primers. The method was immunoSEQ multiplex PCR; TCRdb's version includes in-frame clones alone and lacks a portion of them. Among approximately 160,000 clones, around 75% were seen once, and the ten largest hold 4% to 5%. The V and J ends lost 1 base and 7 bases respectively, with 14 bases between them. The CDR3 loop spans 15 amino acids. Germline values: CDR1 SGHTA, CDR2 FQGNSA. The receptor was derived from a man between 18 and 29 years old in good health and CMV-seropositive. Sequencing was carried out using PBMCs. The chain couples TRBV7-2 to TRBJ1-5; D remains ambiguous. DNA of the CDR3: TGTGCCAGCAGCTTAGTGTTTTCAGGCAGCCAGCCCCAGCATTTT. This translates into CASSLVFSGSQPQHF.